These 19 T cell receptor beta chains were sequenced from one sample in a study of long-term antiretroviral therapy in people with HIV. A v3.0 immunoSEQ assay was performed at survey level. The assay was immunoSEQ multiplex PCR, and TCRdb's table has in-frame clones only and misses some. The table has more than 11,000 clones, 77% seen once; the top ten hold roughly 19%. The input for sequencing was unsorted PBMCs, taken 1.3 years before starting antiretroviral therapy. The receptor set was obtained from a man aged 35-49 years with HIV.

The CDR3 bases are TGCAGCGTTGGGCGACAGAACACAGATACGCAGTATTTT. It codes for CSVGRQNTDTQYF. This chain joins TRBV29-1 and TRBJ2-3, with D possibly matching TRBD1 (5 bases). The CDR3 is 13 residues long. Germline values: CDR1 SQVTM, CDR2 ANQGSEA. Trimming cost V 4 bases and J 2 bases, with 10 bases left between them.

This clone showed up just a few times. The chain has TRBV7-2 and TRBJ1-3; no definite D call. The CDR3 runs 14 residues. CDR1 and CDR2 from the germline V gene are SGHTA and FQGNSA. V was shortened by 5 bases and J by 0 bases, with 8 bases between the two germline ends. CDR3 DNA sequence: TGTGCCAGCAGCCGAGGGCTCTCTGGAAACACCATATATTTT. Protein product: CASSRGLSGNTIYF.

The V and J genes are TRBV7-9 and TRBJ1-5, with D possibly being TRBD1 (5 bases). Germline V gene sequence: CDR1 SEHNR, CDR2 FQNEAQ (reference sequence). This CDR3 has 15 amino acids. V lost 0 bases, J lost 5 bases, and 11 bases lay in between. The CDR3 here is CASSLAAAGHQPQHF. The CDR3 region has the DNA TGTGCCAGCAGCTTAGCGGCGGCAGGGCATCAGCCCCAGCATTTT. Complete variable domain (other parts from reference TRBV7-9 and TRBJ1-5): DTGVSQNPRHKITKRGQNVTFRCDPISEHNRLYWYRQTLGQGPEFLTYFQNEAQLEKSRLLSDRFSAERPKGSFSTLEIQRTEQGDSAMYLCASSLAAAGHQPQHFGDGTRLSIL.

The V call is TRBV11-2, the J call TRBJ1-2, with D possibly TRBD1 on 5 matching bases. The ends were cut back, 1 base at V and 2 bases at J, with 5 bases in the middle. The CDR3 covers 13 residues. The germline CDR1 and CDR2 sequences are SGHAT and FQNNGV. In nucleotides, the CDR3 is TGTGCCAGCAGCTTAGGACAGAACTATGGCTACACCTTC. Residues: CASSLGQNYGYTF.

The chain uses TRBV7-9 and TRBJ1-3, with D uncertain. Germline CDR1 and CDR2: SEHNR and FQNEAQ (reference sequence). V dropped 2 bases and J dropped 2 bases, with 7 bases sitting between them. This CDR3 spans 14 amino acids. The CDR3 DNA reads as TGTGCCAGCAGCTTAATTGTAACTGGAAACACCATATATTTT. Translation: CASSLIVTGNTIYF. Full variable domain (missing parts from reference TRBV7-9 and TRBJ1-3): DTGVSQNPRHKITKRGQNVTFRCDPISEHNRLYWYRQTLGQGPEFLTYFQNEAQLEKSRLLSDRFSAERPKGSFSTLEIQRTEQGDSAMYLCASSLIVTGNTIYFGEGSWLTVV.

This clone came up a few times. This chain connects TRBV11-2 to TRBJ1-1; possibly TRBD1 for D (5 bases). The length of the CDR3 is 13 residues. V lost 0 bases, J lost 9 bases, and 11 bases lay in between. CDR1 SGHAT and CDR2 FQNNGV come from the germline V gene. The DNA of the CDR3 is TGTGCCAGCAGCTTAGAATCCCAGGGCAAAGCTTTCTTT. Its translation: CASSLESQGKAFF.

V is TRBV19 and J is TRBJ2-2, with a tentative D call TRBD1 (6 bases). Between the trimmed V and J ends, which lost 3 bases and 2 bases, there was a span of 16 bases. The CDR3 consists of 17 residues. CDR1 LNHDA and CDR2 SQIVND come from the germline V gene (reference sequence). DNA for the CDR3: TGTGCCAGTAGTATCGGACAGAGGCGGACCAACACCGGGGAGCTGTTTTTT. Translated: CASSIGQRRTNTGELFF.

This CDR3 reads CASSQVRSTDKFEAFF. Written as DNA, the CDR3 is TGCGCCAGCAGCCAAGTTCGTTCGACAGATAAATTTGAAGCTTTCTTT. The chain carries TRBV4-1 and TRBJ1-1; tentative D call: TRBD1 (5 bases). Germline lookup yields CDR1 MGHRA and CDR2 YSYEKL. This CDR3 contains 16 residues. The germline V and J ends were trimmed by 1 base and 7 bases, with 19 bases remaining between them.

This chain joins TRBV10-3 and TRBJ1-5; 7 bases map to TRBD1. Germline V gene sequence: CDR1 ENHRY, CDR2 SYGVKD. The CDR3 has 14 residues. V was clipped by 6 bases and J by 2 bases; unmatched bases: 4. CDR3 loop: CAISQGVGNQPQHF. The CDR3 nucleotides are TGTGCCATCAGCCAGGGGGTGGGCAATCAGCCCCAGCATTTT.

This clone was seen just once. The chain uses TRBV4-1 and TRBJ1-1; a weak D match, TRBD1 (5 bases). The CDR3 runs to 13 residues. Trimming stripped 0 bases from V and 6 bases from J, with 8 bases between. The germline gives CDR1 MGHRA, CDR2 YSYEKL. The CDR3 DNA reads TGCGCCAGCAGCCAAGAATGGGGGTCTGAAGCTTTCTTT. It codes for CASSQEWGSEAFF.

The CDR3 here is CAISEGTGRYTEAFF. The CDR3 nucleotides are TGTGCCATCAGTGAAGGGACAGGGAGGTACACTGAAGCTTTCTTT. V and J are TRBV10-3 and TRBJ1-1; 9 bases match TRBD1. There are 15 residues in the CDR3. V shed 3 bases, J shed 3 bases, and the junction held 5 bases outside the gene matches. Germline CDR1 is ENHRY and CDR2 is SYGVKD.

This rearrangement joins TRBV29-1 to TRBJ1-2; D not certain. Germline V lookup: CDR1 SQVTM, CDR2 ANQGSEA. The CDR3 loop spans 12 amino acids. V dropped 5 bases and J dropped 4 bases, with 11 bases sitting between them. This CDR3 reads CSVRDAGYGYTF. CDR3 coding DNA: TGCAGCGTTCGGGATGCCGGCTATGGCTACACCTTC.

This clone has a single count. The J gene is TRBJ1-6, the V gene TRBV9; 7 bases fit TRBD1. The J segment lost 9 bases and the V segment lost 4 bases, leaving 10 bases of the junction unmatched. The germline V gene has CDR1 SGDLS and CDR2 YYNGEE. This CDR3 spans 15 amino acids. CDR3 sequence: CASSPMTGSASPLHF. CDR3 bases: TGTGCCAGCAGCCCGATGACAGGGAGCGCTTCACCCCTCCACTTT. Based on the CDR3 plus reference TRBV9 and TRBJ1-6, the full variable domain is DSGVTQTPKHLITATGQRVTLRCSPRSGDLSVYWYQQSLDQGLQFLIQYYNGEERAKGNILERFSAQQFPDLHSELNLSSLELGDSALYFCASSPMTGSASPLHFGNGTRLTVT.

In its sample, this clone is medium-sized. The CDR3 spells CASSVGPPNTEAFF. CDR3 nucleotides: TGTGCCAGCAGCGTGGGACCGCCGAACACTGAAGCTTTCTTT. This sequence joins TRBV9 and TRBJ1-1; TRBD1 is a possible D gene (5 bases). The CDR3 runs to 14 residues. Germline values: CDR1 SGDLS, CDR2 YYNGEE. Trimming cost V 2 bases and J 1 base, with 9 bases left between them.

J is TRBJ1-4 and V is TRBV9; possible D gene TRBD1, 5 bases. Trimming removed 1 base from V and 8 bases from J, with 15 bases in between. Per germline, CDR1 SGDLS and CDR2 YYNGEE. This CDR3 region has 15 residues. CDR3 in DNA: TGTGCCAGCAGCGTAAGCCAGGGAGAATACGAAAAACTGTTTTTT. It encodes CASSVSQGEYEKLFF.

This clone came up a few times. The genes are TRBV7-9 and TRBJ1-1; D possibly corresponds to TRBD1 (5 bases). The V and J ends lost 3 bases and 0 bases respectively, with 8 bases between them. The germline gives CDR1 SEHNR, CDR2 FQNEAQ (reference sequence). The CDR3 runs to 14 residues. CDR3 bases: TGTGCCAGCAGCTTTGGGACGTTGAACACTGAAGCTTTCTTT. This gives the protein CASSFGTLNTEAFF.

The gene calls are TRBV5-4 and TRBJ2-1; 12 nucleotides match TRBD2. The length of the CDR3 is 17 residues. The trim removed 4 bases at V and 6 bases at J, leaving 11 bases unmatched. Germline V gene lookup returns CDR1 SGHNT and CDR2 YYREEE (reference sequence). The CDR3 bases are TGTGCCAGCAGCCTGGCCACTAGCGGGGGGAATCCCAATGAGCAGTTCTTC. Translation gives CASSLATSGGNPNEQFF. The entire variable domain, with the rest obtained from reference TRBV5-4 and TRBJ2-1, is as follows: ETGVTQSPTHLIKTRGQQVTLRCSSQSGHNTVSWYQQALGQGPQFIFQYYREEENGRGNFPPRFSGLQFPNYSSELNVNALELDDSALYLCASSLATSGGNPNEQFFGPGTRLTVL.

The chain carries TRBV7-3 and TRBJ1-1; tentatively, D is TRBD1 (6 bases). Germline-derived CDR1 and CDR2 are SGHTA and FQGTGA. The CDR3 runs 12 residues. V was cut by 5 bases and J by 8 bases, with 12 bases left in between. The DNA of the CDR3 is TGTGCCAGCAGCCCGGACGGGGGCGAAGCTTTCTTT. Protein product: CASSPDGGEAFF.

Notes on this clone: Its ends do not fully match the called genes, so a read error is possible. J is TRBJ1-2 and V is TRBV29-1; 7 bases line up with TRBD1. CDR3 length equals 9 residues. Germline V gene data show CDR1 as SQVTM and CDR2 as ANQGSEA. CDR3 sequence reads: CSVDRQGSF. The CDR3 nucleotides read TGCAGCGTGGATCGACAGGGATCCTTC.